The clone carrying this TCR beta chain was found once. As yet, its antigen is unknown. Produced via immunoSEQ multiplex PCR; TCRdb's table is partial and in-frame only. The table has approximately 83,000 clones, approximately 90% seen once; the top ten hold roughly 19%. Germline V gives CDR1 SQVTM, CDR2 ANQGSEA. V was cut by 6 bases and J by 1 base, with 12 bases left in between. CDR3 length equals 13 residues. This specimen comes from a study of T cells in localized non-small cell lung cancer. Study results and limitations: Multi-region tumor sequencing was not done, so intratumor heterogeneity could not be excluded.

The sequenced sample was peripheral blood, obtained before any cancer treatment. The origin of this receptor is a woman aged 40-69 years with stage I squamous cell lung carcinoma. This chain joins TRBV29-1 and TRBJ1-1; tentatively, D is TRBD1 (6 bases). The chain's CDR3 is CSVADSSNTEAFF. CDR3 DNA sequence: TGCAGCGTGGCGGACAGTTCGAACACTGAAGCTTTCTTT.